These 8 T cell receptor beta chains share one sample of origin, sequenced in a study of blood T cells in healthy people across ages. Then a second PCR, running about 7 to 11 cycles, was carried out with a sample-barcoded 5' primer and a J-beta primer mix. MiXCR, applied by TCRdb to the 5' RACE reads, yields one record per CDR3 protein. This sample has about 500,000 distinct CDR3 sequences, with approximately 25% found just once. In addition, the sample was reused for a study of T cells of mothers and their children.

The material sequenced was blood. The receptor set was obtained from a boy between 5 and 17 years old in good health.

The CDR3 coding sequence is TGCAGCGTTGAAGGGGCTAGTGGCCTCTTCGAGCAGTACTTC. It is translated as CSVEGASGLFEQYF. This chain connects TRBV29-1 to TRBJ2-7; D gene uncertain. CDR1 and CDR2 (germline): SQVTM, ANQGSEA. V lost 1 base, J lost 6 bases, and 16 bases lay in between. This CDR3 comprises 14 residues.

This clonotype was counted many times. The chain carries TRBV20-1 and TRBJ2-1, with TRBD1 matching over 9 bases. This CDR3 is 14 amino acids long. Per germline, CDR1 DFQATT and CDR2 SNEGSKA (reference sequence). The junction had 10 bases not matched to a gene; V was cut back by 6 bases and J by 7 bases. The CDR3 reads CSASEQGARNEQFF. The CDR3 nucleotides are TGCAGTGCGTCTGAACAGGGGGCGCGGAATGAGCAGTTCTTC.

The sample holds a few counts of this clonotype. The J gene is TRBJ2-1, the V gene TRBV5-5; 9 bases match TRBD2. The CDR3 runs 16 residues. Germline assignment: CDR1 SGHKS and CDR2 YYEKEE (reference sequence). Unmatched junction bases numbered 7, after V lost 1 base and J lost 5 bases. The CDR3 coding sequence is TGTGCCAGCAGCTTGTACTCTAGCGGGGAAAACAATGAGCAGTTCTTC. As protein: CASSLYSSGENNEQFF.

The V call is TRBV9, the J call TRBJ2-7; D is possibly TRBD2 (7 bases). The germline gives CDR1 SGDLS, CDR2 YYNGEE. The CDR3 totals 15 residues. The V gene lost 2 bases and the J gene lost 5 bases, with 17 bases spanning the gap. This CDR3 is CASSVGGGGRDEQYF. CDR3 coding DNA: TGTGCCAGCAGCGTTGGGGGGGGCGGACGCGACGAGCAGTACTTC.

This sequence joins TRBV4-2 and TRBJ2-6, with D possibly TRBD1 on 6 matching bases. In germline, CDR1 is LGHNA, CDR2 YNFKEQ. The CDR3 loop spans 21 amino acids. V lost 2 bases and J lost 0, with 23 bases in between. The chain's CDR3 is CASSQYKTPDRDYSGANVLTF. The CDR3 DNA follows: TGTGCCAGCAGCCAATACAAAACCCCGGACAGAGATTACTCTGGGGCCAACGTCCTGACTTTC.

V and J are TRBV7-9 and TRBJ1-2; the D is unclear. The CDR3 has 15 amino acids. In germline, CDR1 is SEHNR, CDR2 FQNEAQ (reference sequence). With 2 bases removed from V and 4 bases from J, the gap between germline ends came to 14 bases. In DNA, the CDR3 is TGTGCCAGCAGCTTATCCATGGACCTGGGCTATGGCTACACCTTC. Encoded protein: CASSLSMDLGYGYTF.

This clonotype was found a few times. The chain carries TRBV27 and TRBJ1-6, with a tentative D call TRBD1 (6 bases). The CDR3 consists of 16 residues. V dropped 2 bases and J dropped 6 bases, with 14 bases sitting between them. CDR1 is MNHEY and CDR2 is SMNVEV in the germline V gene (reference sequence). The CDR3 loop reads CASSLGAGAFNSPLHF. CDR3 nucleotides: TGTGCCAGCAGTTTAGGGGCAGGGGCTTTTAATTCACCCCTCCACTTT.

This clonotype showed up just a few times. The rearrangement uses TRBV5-1 and TRBJ2-2, with a weak D call TRBD2 (6 bases). The V end lost 1 base, the J end lost 2 bases, and 9 bases lay between the germline ends. The CDR3 extends over 15 amino acids. Germline V gene data show CDR1 as SGHRS and CDR2 as YFSETQ. The CDR3 nucleotides are TGCGCCAGCAGCTTGTCGGGACTTAACACCGGGGAGCTGTTTTTT. This gives the protein CASSLSGLNTGELFF.